The clone carrying this T cell receptor beta chain was detected ten times or more. This sample is drawn from a study of T cells in Graves' hyperthyroidism and ophthalmopathy. TCR beta CDR3 regions were amplified from RNA. HTBI primers were employed in a first-round RT-PCR of the TCR CDR3. TCRdb fed the multiplex PCR reads into MiXCR, producing one record per CDR3 protein. The sample records roughly 510,000 distinct CDR3 sequences, over 45% being singletons. Germline CDR1 reads SGHRS; CDR2 reads YFSETQ. This CDR3 contains 15 residues. Losses at the gene ends were 3 bases for V and 1 base for J; bases not matched to a gene: 5. Each diagnosis drew on symptoms, thyroxine, TRAb, thyroid ultrasound and orbital computed tomography findings.

The chain couples TRBV5-1 to TRBJ1-1; 8 positions match TRBD1. The receptor was isolated from an adult woman with Graves' disease, either hyperthyroidism or ophthalmopathy (not recorded which). Sample: peripheral blood or thyroid tissue (not recorded which). The CDR3: CASSWLRGQNTEAFF. CDR3 in DNA: TGCGCCAGCAGCTGGCTCAGGGGGCAGAACACTGAAGCTTTCTTT. The full variable domain, with the rest looked up from reference TRBV5-1 and TRBJ1-1, is KAGVTQTPRYLIKTRGQQVTLSCSPISGHRSVSWYQQTPGQGLQFLFEYFSETQRNKGNFPGRFSGRQFSNSRSEMNVSTLELGDSALYLCASSWLRGQNTEAFFGQGTRLTVV.